This TCR beta chain is drawn from a study of T-cell memory formation after mild COVID-19. Study overall: TCR clusters largely stayed donor specific.

TCR alpha and TCR beta cDNA libraries carrying sample barcodes and UMIs came from 5'RACE with constant-segment primers. TCRdb itself ran the 5' RACE reads through MiXCR, one entry per CDR3 protein. This sample has over 120,000 distinct CDR3 sequences, with 15% to 20% found just once. CDR1 and CDR2 (germline): PRHDT, FYEKMQ (reference sequence). This CDR3 has 13 residues. With respect to this clonotype: Its target is not known. A read error may produce the germline difference seen at one junction end.

Study conclusions and caveats: Cross-reactive memory appears to have joined, as suggested by some responding clones showing up in pre-infection memory. The CD4+ clones that contracted clustered mainly within CM and EM, and the CD8+ clones concentrated in EMRA.

The rearrangement uses TRBV13 and TRBJ1-6, with a weak D call TRBD1 (6 bases). This sequence was found in an adult woman who had mild COVID-19 (a few samples of this study predate the infection). Cell type and time point are not known. Sequenced: PBMCs or a T cell subset sorted from them (not recorded which). The DNA of the CDR3 is TGTGCCAGCAGACAAGGGGGTAATTCACCCATCCACTTT. This gives the protein CASRQGGNSPIHF.